This T cell receptor (beta chain) emerged from a study of blood T cell repertoires in COVID-19. Study background: In each case, the material was cDNA or gDNA derived from T cells, B-cell-depleted T cells, or PBMCs.

Authors' data handling: Amplification with reference gene primers provided the estimates of nucleated cell counts. The method was immunoSEQ multiplex PCR; TCRdb's version includes in-frame clones alone and lacks a portion of them. V and J calls and clone size are as listed in that table; D and trimming were resolved from the DNA. This sample has 130,000 to 150,000 clones, with approximately 80% found just once. Trimming shortened V by 7 bases and J by 1 base, and 13 bases separated the two germline ends. CDR3 length: 14 residues. Germline V gene data show CDR1 as LNHDA and CDR2 as SQIVND (reference sequence).

The rearrangement links TRBV19 to TRBJ1-1; D is ambiguous. Input material: peripheral blood. The clonotype comes from a man between 60 and 75 years old with active or convalescent COVID-19. CDR3 sequence reads: CASTSFRGNTEAFF. The CDR3 DNA is TGTGCCAGTACATCGTTTCGGGGGAACACTGAAGCTTTCTTT. The full variable domain, in which reference TRBV19 and TRBJ1-1 provide the parts outside the CDR3, is DGGITQSPKYLFRKEGQNVTLSCEQNLNHDAMYWYRQDPGQGLRLIYYSQIVNDFQKGDIAEGYSVSREKKESFPLTVTSAQKNPTAFYLCASTSFRGNTEAFFGQGTRLTVV.